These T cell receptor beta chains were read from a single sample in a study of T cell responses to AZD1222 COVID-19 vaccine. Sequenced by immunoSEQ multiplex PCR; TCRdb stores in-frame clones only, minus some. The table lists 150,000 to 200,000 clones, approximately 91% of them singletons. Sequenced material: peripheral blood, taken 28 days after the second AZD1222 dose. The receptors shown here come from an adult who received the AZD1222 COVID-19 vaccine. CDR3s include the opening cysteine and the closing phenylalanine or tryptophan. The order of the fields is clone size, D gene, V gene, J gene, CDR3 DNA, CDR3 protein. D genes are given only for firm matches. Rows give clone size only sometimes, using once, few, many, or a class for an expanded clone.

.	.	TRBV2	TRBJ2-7	TGTGCCAGCGCTGGGTATGAACGGCAGTACTTC	CASAGYERQYF
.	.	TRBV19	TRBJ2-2	TGTGCCAGTAGCCGAATGGGACACCAACTAAACACCGGGGAGCTGTTTTTT	CASSRMGHQLNTGELFF
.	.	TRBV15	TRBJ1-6	TGTGCCACCAGCAGATTCGCGGTAAATTCACCCCTCCACTTT	CATSRFAVNSPLHF
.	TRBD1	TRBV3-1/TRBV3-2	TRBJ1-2	TGTGCCAGCAGCCAGGAAGACAGGGGGTATGGCTACACCTTC	CASSQEDRGYGYTF
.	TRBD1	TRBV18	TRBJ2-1	TGTGCCAGCCAGGGGGCAGGGGGCATCTCCTCCTACAATGAGCAGTTCTTC	CASQGAGGISSYNEQFF
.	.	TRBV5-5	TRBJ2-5	TGTGCCAGCAGCGGAGCGGCGGGCCTGGAGACCCAGTACTTC	CASSGAAGLETQYF
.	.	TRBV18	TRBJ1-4	TGTGCCAGCTCACCACAGGGGGCAACTAATGAAAAACTGTTTTTT	CASSPQGATNEKLFF
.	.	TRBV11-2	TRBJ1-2	TGTGCCAGCAGCTCCGGACAGTTCCACGACCGGGATGGCTACACCTTC	CASSSGQFHDRDGYTF
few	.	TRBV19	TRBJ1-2	TGTGCCAGTAGTCCCTCACCGTTGGTCGGAGGGGACTATGGCTACACCTTC	CASSPSPLVGGDYGYTF
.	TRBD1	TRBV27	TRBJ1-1	TGTGCCAGCAGTCCACTGTTTTTTCTGCAGGGGGGCATGAACACTGAAGCTTTCTTT	CASSPLFFLQGGMNTEAFF
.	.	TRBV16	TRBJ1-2	TGTGCCAGCAGCCAAAGGGGGGCGAACTATGGCTACACCTTC	CASSQRGANYGYTF
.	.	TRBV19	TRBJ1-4	TGTGCCAGTAGACCGACAGGAGGGCGGCATGAAAAACTGTTTTTT	CASRPTGGRHEKLFF
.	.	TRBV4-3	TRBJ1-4	TGCGCCAGCAGCCAAGCCTCAGGGTTTCCTAGTGAAAAACTGTTTTTT	CASSQASGFPSEKLFF
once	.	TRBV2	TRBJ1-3	TGTGCCAGCAGTGACTATACAGGGTTTACTGGAAACACCATATATTTT	CASSDYTGFTGNTIYF
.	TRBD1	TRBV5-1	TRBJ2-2	TGCGCCAGCAGCTTAGAAACCGGGACAGTGATGACCGGGGAGCTGTTTTTT	CASSLETGTVMTGELFF
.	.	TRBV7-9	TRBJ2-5	TGTGCCAGCAGCTTAATTGTTCCCGAGACCCAGTACTTC	CASSLIVPETQYF
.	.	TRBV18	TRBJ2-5	TGTGCCAGCTCACCGTTCGTCTCCGACCTTGAGACCCAGTACTTC	CASSPFVSDLETQYF
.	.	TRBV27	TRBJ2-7	TGTGCCAGCAGTTTAGTCCCCACGAAAAGCTCCTACGAGCAGTACTTC	CASSLVPTKSSYEQYF
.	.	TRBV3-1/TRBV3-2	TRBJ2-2	TGTGCCAGCAGCCCTTTAGCGAGGAACACCGGGGAGCTGTTTTTT	CASSPLARNTGELFF
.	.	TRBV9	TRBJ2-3	TGTGCCAGCAGCCAGAACGAAACAGATACGCAGTATTTT	CASSQNETDTQYF
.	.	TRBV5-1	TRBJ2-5	TGCGCCAGCAGCTTGTCTTGGGTGGAGACCCAGTACTTC	CASSLSWVETQYF
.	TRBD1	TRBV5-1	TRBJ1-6	TGCGCCAGCAGCTTGGACCAGGGGGCCGGTTCACCCCTCCACTTT	CASSLDQGAGSPLHF
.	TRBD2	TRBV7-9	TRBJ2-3	TGTGCCAGCAGCCCCGCGACTAGCGGGGGGGTGTCAGATACGCAGTATTTT	CASSPATSGGVSDTQYF
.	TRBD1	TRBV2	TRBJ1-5	TGTGCCAGCAGTGGGACAGGGTCCCAGCATTTT	CASSGTGSQHF
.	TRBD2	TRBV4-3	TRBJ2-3	TGCGCCAGCAGCCAAGATGGAGCGGGGGGGCTCTCGACAGATACGCAGTATTTT	CASSQDGAGGLSTDTQYF
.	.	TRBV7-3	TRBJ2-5	TGTGCCAGCAGCTTAACGGGAGGTGGGGAGACCCAGTACTTC	CASSLTGGGETQYF
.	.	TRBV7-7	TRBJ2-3	TGTGCTAGCAGCTTGGGGACGGTCACAGATACGCAGTATTTT	CASSLGTVTDTQYF
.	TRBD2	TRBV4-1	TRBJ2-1	TGCGCCAGCAGCCAAGATATCGCGGGGGGTGTTAAGGTCAATGAGCAGTTCTTC	CASSQDIAGGVKVNEQFF
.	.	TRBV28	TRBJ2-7	TGTGCCAGCAGGGACATGTACGAGCAGTACTTC	CASRDMYEQYF
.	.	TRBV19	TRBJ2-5	TGTGCCAGTAGTGTAGACCCTAACGATGAGACCCAGTACTTC	CASSVDPNDETQYF
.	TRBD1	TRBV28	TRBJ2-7	TGTGCCAGCAGTTTATTGCTAGGGACAGGGCCCGAGAGCTCCTACGAGCAGTACTTC	CASSLLLGTGPESSYEQYF
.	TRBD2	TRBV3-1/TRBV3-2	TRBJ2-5	TGTGCCAGCAGCCAAGCTAGCGGGGGGGCGGAGACCCAGTACTTC	CASSQASGGAETQYF
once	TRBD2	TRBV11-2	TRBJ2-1	TGTGCCAGCAGCTTAAAAAGCAGCGGGGGGGTCTCCTACAATGAGCAGTTCTTC	CASSLKSSGGVSYNEQFF
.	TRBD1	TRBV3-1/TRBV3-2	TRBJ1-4	TGTGCCAGCAGCCGTACGCCAGGGGGGTGGGGGCTCGCAACTAATGAAAAACTGTTTTTT	CASSRTPGGWGLATNEKLFF
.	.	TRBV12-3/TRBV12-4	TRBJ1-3	TGTGCCAGTTTCCCCTCTGGAAACACCATATATTTT	CASFPSGNTIYF
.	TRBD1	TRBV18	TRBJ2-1	TGTGCCAGCTCGCCACCGATAGACACAGGGGATGGGTACAATGAGCAGTTCTTC	CASSPPIDTGDGYNEQFF
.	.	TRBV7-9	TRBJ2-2	TGTGCCAGCAGCTTAGCCGGTGGTACCGGGGAGCTGTTTTTT	CASSLAGGTGELFF
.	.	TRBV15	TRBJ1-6	TGTGCCACCAGCAGAGACGGGACGGGTAATTCACCCCTCCACTTT	CATSRDGTGNSPLHF
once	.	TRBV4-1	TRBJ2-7	TGCGCCAGCAGCGGAGTGGCAGGAGCGAGTACCTACGAGCAGTACTTC	CASSGVAGASTYEQYF
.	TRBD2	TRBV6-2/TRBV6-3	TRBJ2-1	TGTGCCAGCAGTTCGCTAGGCGGGGGAACCTACAATGAGCAGTTCTTC	CASSSLGGGTYNEQFF
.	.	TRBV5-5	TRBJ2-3	TGTGCCAGCAGTCACGATCCGATACGCGCCAACACAGATACGCAGTATTTT	CASSHDPIRANTDTQYF
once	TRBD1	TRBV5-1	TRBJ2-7	TGCGCCAGCAGCTGGATCTCCGGGACAGTCTCCTACGAGCAGTACTTC	CASSWISGTVSYEQYF
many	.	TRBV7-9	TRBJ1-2	TGTGCCAGCAGCCCCACGACACTAAACTATGGCTACACCTTC	CASSPTTLNYGYTF
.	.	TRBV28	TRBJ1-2	TGTGCCAGCAGTTTATGGCAGGGGTATGGCTACACCTTC	CASSLWQGYGYTF
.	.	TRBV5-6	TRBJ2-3	TGTGCCAGCAGCTTTATAGATACGCAGTATTTT	CASSFIDTQYF
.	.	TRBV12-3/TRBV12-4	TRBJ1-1	TGTGCCAGCAGCGCTAGGGAGAACACTGAAGCTTTCTTT	CASSARENTEAFF
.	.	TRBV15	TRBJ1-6	TGTGCCACCAGCAGGACCAGTAATTCACCCCTCCACTTT	CATSRTSNSPLHF
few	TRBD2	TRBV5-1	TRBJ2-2	TGCGCCAGCAGCTTGTCGGCTAGCGGGTCAGGCGGGGAGCTGTTTTTT	CASSLSASGSGGELFF
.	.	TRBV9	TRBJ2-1	TGTGCCAGCAGCGTAGTTCCGGTACAGTTCGAAATCGTGGAGCAGTTCTTC	CASSVVPVQFEIVEQFF
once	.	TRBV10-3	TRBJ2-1	TGTGCCATCAGAGAAGACAGAGAGTCCTACAATGAGCAGTTCTTC	CAIREDRESYNEQFF
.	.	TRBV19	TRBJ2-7	TGTGCCAGTAGTATGACCTGGGTTTCCTACGAGCAGTACTTC	CASSMTWVSYEQYF
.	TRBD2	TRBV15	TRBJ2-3	TGTGCCACCAGCAGAGGCGGGGGACTAACAGATACGCAGTATTTT	CATSRGGGLTDTQYF
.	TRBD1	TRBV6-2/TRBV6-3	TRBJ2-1	TGTGCCAGCAGCGACGCAGGGACAGGGGGTGAGCAGTTCTTC	CASSDAGTGGEQFF
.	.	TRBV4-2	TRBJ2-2	TGTGCCAGCGTCAAAGGGCAGGGGGCGGGGGACACCGGGGAGCTGTTTTTT	CASVKGQGAGDTGELFF
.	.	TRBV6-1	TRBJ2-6	TGTGCCAGCAGTGAAGATGCTGGGGCCAACGTCCTGACTTTC	CASSEDAGANVLTF
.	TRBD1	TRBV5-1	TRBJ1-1	TGCGCCAGCAGCTTGGAGACAGGGGTTGAAGCTTTCTTT	CASSLETGVEAFF
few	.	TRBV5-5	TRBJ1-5	TGTGCCAGCAGCTTGAGACAGGAAGATCAGCCCCAGCATTTT	CASSLRQEDQPQHF